Listed here are 25 T cell receptor beta chains from one sample, sequenced in a study of cytomegalovirus exposure and HLA in healthy donors. With 60 Vbeta and 13 Jbeta primers, the PCR was carried out. TCRdb's table, derived via immunoSEQ multiplex PCR, lists solely in-frame clones and lacks some. This table lists around 200,000 clones. Sequences were obtained from PBMCs. The receptor set was obtained from a girl under 10 years old in good health and CMV-seropositive.

The chain joins TRBV27 to TRBJ2-3; 7 nucleotides match TRBD1. The germline CDR1 and CDR2 sequences are MNHEY and SMNVEV (reference sequence). Germline trimming cut 5 bases from V and 4 bases from J; bases unmatched to any gene: 3. CDR3 length equals 13 residues. CDR3 protein: CASSPQGADTQYF. CDR3 nucleotide sequence: TGTGCCAGCAGTCCCCAGGGGGCAGATACGCAGTATTTT.

The CDR3 protein is CASSLSGTRTYEQYF. The CDR3 DNA follows: TGTGCCAGCAGTTTATCGGGGACAAGGACCTACGAGCAGTACTTC. The chain links TRBV27 to TRBJ2-7, with D possibly matching TRBD1 (6 bases). V was trimmed by 0 bases and J by 2 bases, leaving 11 bases between them. This CDR3 is 15 amino acids long. Germline assignment: CDR1 MNHEY and CDR2 SMNVEV (reference sequence).

The chain uses TRBV19 and TRBJ2-3; weak D call: TRBD2 (5 bases). Germline V CDR1 and CDR2: LNHDA, SQIVND (reference sequence). V gave up 5 bases and J gave up 2 bases, with 8 bases separating them. CDR3 length: 13 residues. CDR3 in DNA: TGTGCCAGTAGTCCGGGATTCACAGATACGCAGTATTTT. Translating gives CASSPGFTDTQYF.

J is TRBJ1-3 and V is TRBV5-1; possibly TRBD1 for D (6 bases). This CDR3 contains 16 residues. Trimming cost V 0 bases and J 0 bases, with 10 bases left between them. The germline gives CDR1 SGHRS, CDR2 YFSETQ. The CDR3 reads CASSLALDSSGNTIYF. The CDR3 coding sequence is TGCGCCAGCAGCTTGGCGTTGGACAGCTCTGGAAACACCATATATTTT.

The chain uses TRBV11-2 and TRBJ2-7; perhaps TRBD1 as D (6 bases). The V and J ends lost 5 bases and 4 bases respectively, with 12 bases between them. The CDR3 spans 13 residues. CDR1 and CDR2 from the germline V gene are SGHAT and FQNNGV. The CDR3 DNA reads as TGTGCCAGCAGCCCCGGGACACTATACGAGCAGTACTTC. Translated: CASSPGTLYEQYF. The full variable domain, its missing parts supplied by reference TRBV11-2 and TRBJ2-7, is EAGVAQSPRYKIIEKRQSVAFWCNPISGHATLYWYQQILGQGPKLLIQFQNNGVVDDSQLPKDRFSAERLKGVDSTLKIQPAKLEDSAVYLCASSPGTLYEQYFGPGTRLTVT.

The rearrangement uses TRBV29-1 and TRBJ2-1; 7 nucleotides agree with TRBD2. This CDR3 is 11 amino acids long. Germline CDR1 reads SQVTM; CDR2 reads ANQGSEA. Trimming took 6 bases from V and 7 from J; bases not matched to a gene: 3. The CDR3 sequence is CSVRGENEQFF. CDR3 nucleotides: TGCAGCGTACGGGGGGAGAATGAGCAGTTCTTC.

The gene calls are TRBV7-8 and TRBJ1-1; weak D call: TRBD1 (6 bases). The CDR3 is 15 residues long. Germline assignment: CDR1 SGHVS and CDR2 FQNEAQ. Trimming removed 2 bases at V and 7 bases at J, with 17 bases between. The CDR3 sequence is CASSLRGSQALEAFF. DNA for the CDR3: TGTGCCAGCAGCTTAAGGGGGTCCCAGGCCCTTGAAGCTTTCTTT.

The rearrangement joins TRBV28 to TRBJ2-3; the D gene is possibly TRBD1 (6 bases). Germline V gene lookup returns CDR1 MDHEN and CDR2 SYDVKM. This CDR3 spans 16 amino acids. V was clipped by 3 bases and J by 8 bases, with 21 bases between them. The CDR3 protein is CASSLVRQGQDGTQYF. DNA for the CDR3: TGTGCCAGCAGTTTGGTGAGGCAGGGACAAGACGGTACGCAGTATTTT. The full variable domain, rest sourced from reference TRBV28 and TRBJ2-3, is DVKVTQSSRYLVKRTGEKVFLECVQDMDHENMFWYRQDPGLGLRLIYFSYDVKMKEKGDIPEGYSVSREKKERFSLILESASTNQTSMYLCASSLVRQGQDGTQYFGPGTRLTVL.

Notes on this clone: The conserved final phenylalanine or tryptophan is absent from the CDR3, which likely points to a read error. V and J are TRBV4-1 and TRBJ2-7; 7 bases are shared with TRBD1. The germline gives CDR1 MGHRA, CDR2 YSYEKL. Germline trimming cut 6 bases from V and 6 bases from J; bases unmatched to any gene: 11. The CDR3 extends over 14 amino acids. The CDR3 DNA sequence: TGCGCCAGCAGGGAAACAGGGGCGCCGGGCGAGCAGTACCTC. Its translation: CASRETGAPGEQYL.

The gene calls are TRBV2 and TRBJ2-7; D may be TRBD1 (6 bases). The CDR3 totals 16 residues. The V end was cut by 1 base, the J end by 5 bases, with 18 bases between. In germline, CDR1 is SNHLY, CDR2 FYNNEI. The CDR3 DNA follows: TGTGCCAGCAGTGAAGTGTGGTGGGGGACATCGCACGAGCAGTACTTC. This codes for CASSEVWWGTSHEQYF. The full variable domain, its missing parts supplied by reference TRBV2 and TRBJ2-7, is EPEVTQTPSHQVTQMGQEVILRCVPISNHLYFYWYRQILGQKVEFLVSFYNNEISEKSEIFDDQFSVERPDGSNFTLKIRSTKLEDSAMYFCASSEVWWGTSHEQYFGPGTRLTVT.

The V and J genes are TRBV6-4 and TRBJ2-1, with 9 bases aligning to TRBD2. The CDR3 totals 14 residues. Germline-derived CDR1 and CDR2 are MRHNA and SNTAGT. Trimming removed 2 bases from V and 7 bases from J; junction bases left unmatched: 3. CDR3 sequence (DNA): TGTGCCAGCAGTGACGTCGCGGGGGGGAATGAGCAGTTCTTC. Its translation: CASSDVAGGNEQFF.

V usage is TRBV5-1 and J usage is TRBJ1-3; 7 bases match TRBD1. Looked up from germline, CDR1 is SGHRS and CDR2 is YFSETQ. The CDR3 spans 16 residues. V was pared by 3 bases and J by 0 bases, with 6 bases of the junction left unmatched. The CDR3 sequence: CASSWGQQASGNTIYF. In DNA, the CDR3 is TGCGCCAGCAGCTGGGGACAGCAAGCCTCTGGAAACACCATATATTTT. The full variable domain, rest sourced from reference TRBV5-1 and TRBJ1-3, is KAGVTQTPRYLIKTRGQQVTLSCSPISGHRSVSWYQQTPGQGLQFLFEYFSETQRNKGNFPGRFSGRQFSNSRSEMNVSTLELGDSALYLCASSWGQQASGNTIYFGEGSWLTVV.

This chain links TRBV15 with TRBJ2-1; possibly TRBD1 for D (6 bases). Germline CDR1 is LNHNV and CDR2 is YYDKDF (reference sequence). The V gene lost 8 bases and the J gene lost 13 bases, with 18 bases spanning the gap. This CDR3 spans 12 amino acids. The CDR3 region has the DNA TGTGCCACCGAAAACTACAGGGTGGGTCAGTTCTTC. Translated, it gives CATENYRVGQFF.

CDR3: CASSEAAGGPGEQYF. The CDR3 DNA is TGTGCCAGCAGTGAAGCGGCGGGAGGGCCCGGCGAGCAGTACTTC. The chain is built from TRBV2 and TRBJ2-7; 9 bases line up with TRBD2. V dropped 0 bases and J dropped 6; count of bases not matched to a gene: 6. CDR3 length: 15 residues. CDR1 and CDR2 (germline): SNHLY, FYNNEI.

J is TRBJ2-2 and V is TRBV28; TRBD1 might be the D (6 bases). This CDR3 has 14 amino acids. V lost 4 bases and J lost 6, with 12 bases in between. CDR1 is MDHEN, CDR2 SYDVKM, per germline. The CDR3 region has the DNA TGTGCCAGCAGTTCCTTACGACAGGCCGGGGAGCTGTTTTTT. Its protein is CASSSLRQAGELFF. Filled out from reference TRBV28 and TRBJ2-2, the complete variable domain reads DVKVTQSSRYLVKRTGEKVFLECVQDMDHENMFWYRQDPGLGLRLIYFSYDVKMKEKGDIPEGYSVSREKKERFSLILESASTNQTSMYLCASSSLRQAGELFFGEGSRLTVL.

The CDR3 protein is CASRDGQVTRGEETQYF. DNA for the CDR3: TGTGCCAGCAGGGACGGACAGGTAACGAGGGGGGAAGAGACCCAGTACTTC. This chain connects TRBV6-9 to TRBJ2-5; D possibly corresponds to TRBD1 (7 bases). CDR1 and CDR2 (germline): MNHGY, SVAAGI. The CDR3 loop spans 17 amino acids. V gave up 6 bases and J gave up 3 bases, with 23 bases separating them.

This chain links TRBV29-1 with TRBJ1-1; TRBD1 might be the D (6 bases). V lost 3 bases and J 4 bases, leaving 12 bases between the germline ends. CDR3 size: 13 residues. Germline CDR1 reads SQVTM; CDR2 reads ANQGSEA. For the CDR3, the DNA is TGCAGCGTTGATACGACAGGAGTCACTGAAGCTTTCTTT. This sequence encodes CSVDTTGVTEAFF.

The chain joins TRBV10-1 to TRBJ2-4; 8 bases are shared with TRBD2. Unmatched junction bases numbered 10, after V lost 0 bases and J lost 6 bases. CDR1 is WNHNN, CDR2 SYGVQD, per germline (reference sequence). The CDR3 length is 17 residues. The CDR3 DNA reads as TGCGCCAGCAGTGAGTCCATAGGAGCGGGAGATACAAACATTCAGTACTTC. Translation: CASSESIGAGDTNIQYF.

The CDR3 protein is CSVRAGTPDSYNEQFF. The CDR3 coding sequence is TGCAGCGTTCGAGCCGGGACTCCGGACTCCTACAATGAGCAGTTCTTC. J is TRBJ2-1 and V is TRBV29-1; a weak D match, TRBD2 (6 bases). Per germline, CDR1 SQVTM and CDR2 ANQGSEA. Trimming removed 5 bases at V and 0 bases at J, with 17 bases between. This CDR3 is built from 16 residues.

The chain recombines TRBV9 with TRBJ2-2; D may be TRBD2 (6 bases). The V gene lost 1 base and the J gene lost 2 bases, with 12 bases spanning the gap. The CDR3 consists of 16 residues. Germline values: CDR1 SGDLS, CDR2 YYNGEE. The CDR3 loop is CASSVSGGPNTGELFF. The CDR3 nucleotides are TGTGCCAGCAGCGTATCCGGGGGTCCAAACACCGGGGAGCTGTTTTTT.

CDR3 sequence (DNA): TGTGCCAGCAGTCCCCAGACAGGGGGCTTAGGAACCCACTCTGGAAACACCATATATTTT. Translated, it gives CASSPQTGGLGTHSGNTIYF. The rearrangement joins TRBV27 to TRBJ1-3, with 10 bases that match TRBD1. With 5 bases clipped from V and 0 bases from J, the junction kept 16 bases outside the gene matches. CDR3 length: 20 amino acids. Germline V gives CDR1 MNHEY, CDR2 SMNVEV (reference sequence).

The chain uses TRBV9 and TRBJ2-3; D is unresolved. V lost 0 bases, J lost 2 bases, and 10 bases lay in between. Germline CDR1 reads SGDLS; CDR2 reads YYNGEE. The CDR3 extends over 15 amino acids. The CDR3 DNA reads TGTGCCAGCAGCGTAGTGGGCAGCATCACAGATACGCAGTATTTT. The encoded protein is CASSVVGSITDTQYF.

V is TRBV27 and J is TRBJ2-7, with TRBD2 matching 7 bases. V lost 7 bases and J lost 0; bases outside the gene matches: 9. Germline values: CDR1 MNHEY, CDR2 SMNVEV (reference sequence). The CDR3 has 15 amino acids. CDR3 region: CASMGKGGSSYEQYF. DNA for the CDR3: TGTGCCAGCATGGGTAAGGGCGGGAGCTCCTACGAGCAGTACTTC.

This chain uses TRBV10-1 with TRBJ2-3; D might be TRBD1 (6 bases). V was trimmed by 6 bases and J by 5 bases, leaving 24 bases between them. The CDR3 totals 17 residues. Per germline, CDR1 WNHNN and CDR2 SYGVQD (reference sequence). This CDR3 is CASSLPTIGGSKDTQYF. The DNA for the CDR3 is TGCGCCAGCAGCCTACCGACGATAGGGGGATCTAAAGATACGCAGTATTTT.

The chain couples TRBV2 to TRBJ2-7; D may be TRBD2 (5 bases). The CDR3 length is 15 residues. Germline V gene data show CDR1 as SNHLY and CDR2 as FYNNEI. Trimming stripped 5 bases from V and 7 bases from J, with 21 bases between. The CDR3 is CASSYTTSIVGEQYF. The DNA for the CDR3 is TGTGCCAGCAGTTATACTACTAGTATCGTCGGAGAGCAGTACTTC.